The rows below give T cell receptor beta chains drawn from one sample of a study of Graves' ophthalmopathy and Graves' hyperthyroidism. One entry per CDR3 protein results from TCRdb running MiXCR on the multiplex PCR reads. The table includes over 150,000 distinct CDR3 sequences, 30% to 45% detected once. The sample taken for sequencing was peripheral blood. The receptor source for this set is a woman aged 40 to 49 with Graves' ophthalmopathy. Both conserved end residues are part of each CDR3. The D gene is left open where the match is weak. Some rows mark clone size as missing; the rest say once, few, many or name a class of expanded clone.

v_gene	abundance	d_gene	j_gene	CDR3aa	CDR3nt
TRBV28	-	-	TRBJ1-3	CASKVQYARPSGNTIYF	TGTGCCAGCAAGGTGCAGTACGCGCGTCCTTCTGGAAACACCATATATTTT
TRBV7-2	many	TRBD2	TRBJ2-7	CASSLVSGGYEQYF	TGTGCCAGCAGCTTAGTATCGGGGGGCTACGAGCAGTACTTC
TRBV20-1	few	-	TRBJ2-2	CSAREGAGDTGELFF	TGCAGTGCTAGAGAGGGGGCGGGGGACACCGGGGAGCTGTTTTTT
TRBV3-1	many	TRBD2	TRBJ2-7	CASSHPRAAGGPYEQYF	TGTGCCAGCAGCCACCCCAGGGCGGCGGGAGGGCCATACGAGCAGTACTTC
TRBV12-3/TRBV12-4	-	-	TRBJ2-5	CASSPDTEETQYF	TGTGCCAGCAGCCCCGACACTGAAGAGACCCAGTACTTC
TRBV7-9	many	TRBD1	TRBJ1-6	CASSQQGTYNSPLHF	TGTGCCAGCAGCCAACAGGGGACCTATAATTCACCCCTCCACTTT
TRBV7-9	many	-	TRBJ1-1	CASSSTSGGAYKDF	TGTGCCAGCAGCTCGACTAGCGGGGGCGCCTATAAAGACTTT
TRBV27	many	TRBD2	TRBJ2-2	CASSLLAGGELFF	TGTGCCAGCAGTTTACTAGCGGGCGGGGAGCTGTTTTTT
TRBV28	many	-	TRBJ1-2	CASSYPREGPYTF	TGTGCCAGCAGTTACCCCCGTGAGGGACCCTACACCTTC
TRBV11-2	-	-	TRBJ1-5	CASSPPGGQGNQPQHF	TGTGCCAGCAGCCCGCCCGGTGGGCAGGGCAATCAGCCCCAGCATTTT
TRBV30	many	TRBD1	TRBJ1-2	CAWSTGGGGYTF	TGTGCCTGGAGTACAGGGGGCGGAGGCTACACCTTC
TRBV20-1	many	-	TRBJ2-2	CSARDWGRLSTGELFF	TGCAGTGCTAGAGATTGGGGACGCCTGAGCACCGGGGAGCTGTTTTTT
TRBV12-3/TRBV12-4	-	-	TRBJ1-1	CASSLLLGGTEAFF	TGTGCCAGCAGTTTGCTTCTTGGGGGCACTGAAGCTTTCTTT
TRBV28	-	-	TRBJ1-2	CASSFWVGTNYGYTF	TGTGCCAGCAGTTTTTGGGTCGGGACGAACTATGGCTACACCTTC
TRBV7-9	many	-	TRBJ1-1	CASSLVQGRSEAFF	TGTGCCAGCAGCTTAGTGCAGGGGCGCTCTGAGGCTTTCTTT
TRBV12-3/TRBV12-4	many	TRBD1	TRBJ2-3	CASSLARRGIGGIADTQYF	TGTGCCAGCAGTTTAGCGAGGAGAGGGATAGGGGGCATAGCAGATACGCAGTATTTT
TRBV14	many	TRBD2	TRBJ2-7	CASRLAGGGEQYF	TGTGCCAGCCGACTAGCGGGAGGAGGCGAGCAGTACTTC
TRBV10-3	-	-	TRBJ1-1	CAISGGLGPEAFF	TGTGCCATCAGTGGAGGTCTAGGGCCTGAAGCTTTCTTT
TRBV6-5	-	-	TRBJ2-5	CASSYSPGQGLETQYF	TGTGCCAGCAGTTACTCGCCAGGTCAAGGATTGGAGACCCAGTACTTC
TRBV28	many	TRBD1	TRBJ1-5	CATAGQGGGQPQHF	TGTGCCACCGCGGGGCAGGGGGGAGGTCAGCCCCAGCATTTT
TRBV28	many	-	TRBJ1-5	CASSFGGRGPDQPQHF	TGTGCCAGCAGTTTTGGTGGCAGGGGACCCGATCAGCCCCAGCATTTT
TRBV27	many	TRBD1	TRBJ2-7	CASSPGTGVVEQYF	TGTGCCAGCAGTCCCGGGACAGGGGTGGTCGAGCAGTACTTC
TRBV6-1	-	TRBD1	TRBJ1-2	CASSDRGGRGYTF	TGTGCCAGCAGTGACAGGGGGGGACGAGGCTACACCTTC
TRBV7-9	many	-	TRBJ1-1	CASSLHPEAFF	TGTGCCAGCAGCCTACACCCTGAAGCTTTCTTT
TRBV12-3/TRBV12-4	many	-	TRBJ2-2	CASNTSPGELFF	TGTGCCAGCAACACTAGTCCCGGGGAGCTGTTTTTT
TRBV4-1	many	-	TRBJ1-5	CASSQTSRGDQPQHF	TGCGCCAGCAGCCAAACATCCCGGGGGGATCAGCCCCAGCATTTT
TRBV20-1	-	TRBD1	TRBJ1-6	CSARDWGQGTNSPLHF	TGCAGTGCTAGAGATTGGGGACAGGGGACTAATTCACCCCTCCACTTT
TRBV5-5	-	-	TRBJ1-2	CASSLLIGAQDGYTF	TGTGCCAGCAGCTTGTTGATTGGGGCGCAAGATGGCTACACCTTC
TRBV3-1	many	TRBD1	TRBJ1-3	CASSPGTGSGNTIYF	TGTGCCAGCAGCCCAGGGACAGGCTCTGGAAACACCATATATTTT
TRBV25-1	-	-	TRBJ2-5	CASSETGPAGTQYF	TGTGCCAGCAGCGAGACTGGGCCCGCGGGGACCCAGTACTTC
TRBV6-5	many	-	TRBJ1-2	CASSYSEANYGYTF	TGTGCCAGCAGCTACAGTGAAGCTAACTATGGCTACACCTTC
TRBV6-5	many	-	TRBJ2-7	CASSYSAGYEQYF	TGTGCCAGCAGTTACTCTGCGGGATACGAGCAGTACTTC
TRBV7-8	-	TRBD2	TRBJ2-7	CASSLGGTSGREEQYF	TGTGCCAGCAGCTTAGGGGGGACTAGCGGGAGAGAGGAGCAGTACTTC
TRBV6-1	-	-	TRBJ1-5	CASRPDSVPSNQPQHF	TGTGCCAGCAGACCCGACAGTGTACCTAGCAATCAGCCCCAGCATTTT
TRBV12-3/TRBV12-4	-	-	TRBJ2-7	CASSQSGFFYEQYF	TGTGCCAGCAGTCAATCCGGGTTTTTCTACGAGCAGTACTTC